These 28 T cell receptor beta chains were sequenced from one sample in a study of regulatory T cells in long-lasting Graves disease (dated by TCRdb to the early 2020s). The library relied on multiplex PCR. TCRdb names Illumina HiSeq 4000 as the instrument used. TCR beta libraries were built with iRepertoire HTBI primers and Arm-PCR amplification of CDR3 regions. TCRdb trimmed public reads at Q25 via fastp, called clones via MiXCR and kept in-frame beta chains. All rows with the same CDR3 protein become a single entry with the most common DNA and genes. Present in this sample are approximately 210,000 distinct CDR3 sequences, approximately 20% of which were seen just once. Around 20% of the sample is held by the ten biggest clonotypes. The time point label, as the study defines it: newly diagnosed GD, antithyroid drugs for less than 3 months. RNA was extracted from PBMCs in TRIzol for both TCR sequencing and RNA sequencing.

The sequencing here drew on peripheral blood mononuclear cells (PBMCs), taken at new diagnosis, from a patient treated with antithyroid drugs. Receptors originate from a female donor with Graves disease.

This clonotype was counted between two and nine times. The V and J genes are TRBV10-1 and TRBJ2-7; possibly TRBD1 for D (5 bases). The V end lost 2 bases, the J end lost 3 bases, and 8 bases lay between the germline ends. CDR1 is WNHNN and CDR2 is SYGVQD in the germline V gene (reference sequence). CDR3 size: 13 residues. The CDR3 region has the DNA TGCGCCAGCAGTGAGGGACACCGCTACGAGCAGTACTTC. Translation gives CASSEGHRYEQYF.

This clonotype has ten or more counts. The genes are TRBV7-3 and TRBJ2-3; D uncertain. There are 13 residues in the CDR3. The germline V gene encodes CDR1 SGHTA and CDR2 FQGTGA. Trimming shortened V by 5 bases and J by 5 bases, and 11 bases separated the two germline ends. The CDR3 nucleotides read TGTGCCAGCAGCCCAACATGGGGAGATACGCAGTATTTT. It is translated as CASSPTWGDTQYF.

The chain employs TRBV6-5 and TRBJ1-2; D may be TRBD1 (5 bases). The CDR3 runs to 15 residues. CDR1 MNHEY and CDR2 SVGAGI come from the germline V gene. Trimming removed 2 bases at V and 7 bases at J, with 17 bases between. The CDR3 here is CASSYPGGMVIGYTF. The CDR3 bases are TGTGCCAGCAGTTACCCGGGGGGTATGGTAATTGGCTACACCTTC.

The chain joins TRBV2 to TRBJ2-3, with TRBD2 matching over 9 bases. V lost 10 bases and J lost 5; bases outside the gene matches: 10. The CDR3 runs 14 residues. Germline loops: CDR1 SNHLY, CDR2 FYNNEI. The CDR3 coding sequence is TGTGCCACTCTACAACCACTAGCGGGAGATACGCAGTATTTT. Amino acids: CATLQPLAGDTQYF.

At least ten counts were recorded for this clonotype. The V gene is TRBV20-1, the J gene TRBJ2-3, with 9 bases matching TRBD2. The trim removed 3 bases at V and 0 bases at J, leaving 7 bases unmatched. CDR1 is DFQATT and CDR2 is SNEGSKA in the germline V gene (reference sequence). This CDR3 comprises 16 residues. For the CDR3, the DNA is TGCAGTGCTAGTGCACTAGCGGGTTATAGCACAGATACGCAGTATTTT. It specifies CSASALAGYSTDTQYF.

This chain's CDR3 is CASSLGRQGNIQYF. DNA of the CDR3: TGTGCCAGCAGCTTAGGCCGGCAGGGAAACATTCAGTACTTC. J is TRBJ2-4 and V is TRBV13, with D tentatively TRBD1 (5 bases). The CDR3 is 14 amino acids. V was shortened by 0 bases and J by 6 bases, with 9 bases between the two germline ends. Germline V CDR1 and CDR2: PRHDT, FYEKMQ (reference sequence).

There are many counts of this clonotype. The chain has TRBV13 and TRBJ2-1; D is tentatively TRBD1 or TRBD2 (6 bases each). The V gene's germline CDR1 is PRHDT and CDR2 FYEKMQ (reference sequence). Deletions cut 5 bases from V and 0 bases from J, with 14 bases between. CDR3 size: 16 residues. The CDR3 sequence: CASSTRGLVSYNEQFF. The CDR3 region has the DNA TGTGCCAGCAGCACCCGGGGGCTGGTCTCCTACAATGAGCAGTTCTTC. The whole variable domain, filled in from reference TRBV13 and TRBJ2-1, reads AAGVIQSPRHLIKEKRETATLKCYPIPRHDTVYWYQQGPGQDPQFLISFYEKMQSDKGSIPDRFSAQQFSDYHSELNMSSLELGDSALYFCASSTRGLVSYNEQFFGPGTRLTVL.

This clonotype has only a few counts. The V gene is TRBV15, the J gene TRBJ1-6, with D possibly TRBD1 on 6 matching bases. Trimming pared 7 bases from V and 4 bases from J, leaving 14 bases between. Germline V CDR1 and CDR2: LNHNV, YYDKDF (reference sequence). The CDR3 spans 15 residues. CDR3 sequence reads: CATNRDKGYNSPLHF. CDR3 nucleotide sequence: TGTGCCACCAATAGGGACAAGGGATATAATTCACCCCTCCACTTT. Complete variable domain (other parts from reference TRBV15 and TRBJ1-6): DAMVIQNPRYQVTQFGKPVTLSCSQTLNHNVMYWYQQKSSQAPKLLFHYYDKDFNNEADTPDNFQSRRPNTSFCFLDIRSPGLGDTAMYLCATNRDKGYNSPLHFGNGTRLTVT.

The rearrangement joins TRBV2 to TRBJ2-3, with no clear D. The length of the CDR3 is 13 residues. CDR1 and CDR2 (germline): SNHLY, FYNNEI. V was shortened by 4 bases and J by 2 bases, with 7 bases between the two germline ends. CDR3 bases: TGTGCCAGCAGTGCTCAATACACAGATACGCAGTATTTT. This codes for CASSAQYTDTQYF.

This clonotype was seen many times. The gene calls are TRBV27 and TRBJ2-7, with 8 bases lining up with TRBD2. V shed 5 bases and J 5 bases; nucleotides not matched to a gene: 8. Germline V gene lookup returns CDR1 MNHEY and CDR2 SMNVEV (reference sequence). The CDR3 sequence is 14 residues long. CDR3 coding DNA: TGTGCCAGCAGTACCCAGCGGGAGAGTAACGAGCAGTACTTC. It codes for CASSTQRESNEQYF.

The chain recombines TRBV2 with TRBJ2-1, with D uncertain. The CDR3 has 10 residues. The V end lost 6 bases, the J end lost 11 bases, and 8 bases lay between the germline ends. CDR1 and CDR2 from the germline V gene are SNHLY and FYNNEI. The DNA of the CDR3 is TGTGCCAGCAGCTTGACCCAGCAGTTCTTC. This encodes CASSLTQQFF.

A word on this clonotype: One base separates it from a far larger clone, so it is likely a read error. CDR3 coding DNA: TGTGCCAGCAGCGTAGGGACGTCTTCTGAAGCTTTCTTT. This codes for CASSVGTSSEAFF. The V gene is TRBV9, the J gene TRBJ1-1; no clear D. The V end was cut by 0 bases, the J end by 6 bases, with 9 bases between. The CDR3 consists of 13 residues. The V gene's germline CDR1 is SGDLS and CDR2 YYNGEE.

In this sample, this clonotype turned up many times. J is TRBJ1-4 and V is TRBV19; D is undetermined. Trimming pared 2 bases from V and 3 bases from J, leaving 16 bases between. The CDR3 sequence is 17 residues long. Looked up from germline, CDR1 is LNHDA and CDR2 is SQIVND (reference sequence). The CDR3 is CASSIQMHQRANEKLFF. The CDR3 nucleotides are TGTGCCAGTAGTATACAGATGCACCAGAGGGCTAATGAAAAACTGTTTTTT.

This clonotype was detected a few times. CDR3 sequence (DNA): TGTGCCAGCCATGTGGGACAGATTTCGGGCTACACCATATATTTT. Translation gives CASHVGQISGYTIYF. The chain carries TRBV28 and TRBJ1-3; TRBD1 aligns across 7 bases. Trimming removed 8 bases from V and 8 bases from J; junction bases left unmatched: 15. In germline, CDR1 is MDHEN, CDR2 SYDVKM. The CDR3 contains 15 residues.

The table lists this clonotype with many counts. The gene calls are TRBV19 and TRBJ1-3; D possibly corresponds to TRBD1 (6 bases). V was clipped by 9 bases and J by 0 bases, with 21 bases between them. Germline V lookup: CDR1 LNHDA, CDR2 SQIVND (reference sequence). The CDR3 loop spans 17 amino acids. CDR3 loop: CASRSGTNFNSGNTIYF. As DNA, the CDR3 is TGTGCCAGCCGATCCGGGACAAACTTTAACTCTGGAAACACCATATATTTT.

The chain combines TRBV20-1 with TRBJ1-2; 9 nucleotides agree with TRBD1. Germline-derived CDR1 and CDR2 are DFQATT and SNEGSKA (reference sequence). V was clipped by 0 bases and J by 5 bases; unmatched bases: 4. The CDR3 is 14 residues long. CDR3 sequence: CSAREPGQGYGYTF. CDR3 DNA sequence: TGCAGTGCTAGAGAGCCCGGACAGGGGTATGGCTACACCTTC.

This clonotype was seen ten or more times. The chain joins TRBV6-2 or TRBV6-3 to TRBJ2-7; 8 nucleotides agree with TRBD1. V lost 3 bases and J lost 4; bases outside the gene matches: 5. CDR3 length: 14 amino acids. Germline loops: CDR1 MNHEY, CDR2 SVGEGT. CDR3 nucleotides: TGTGCCAGCAGTTATCTTGGACAGGGTTACGAGCAGTACTTC. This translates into CASSYLGQGYEQYF.

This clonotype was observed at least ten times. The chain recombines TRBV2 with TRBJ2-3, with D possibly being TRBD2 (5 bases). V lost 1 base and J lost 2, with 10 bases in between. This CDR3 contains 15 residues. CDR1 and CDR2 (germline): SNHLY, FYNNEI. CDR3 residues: CASSEGGLNTDTQYF. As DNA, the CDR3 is TGTGCCAGCAGTGAAGGCGGACTCAACACAGATACGCAGTATTTT. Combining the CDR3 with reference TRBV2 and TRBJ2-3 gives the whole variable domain EPEVTQTPSHQVTQMGQEVILRCVPISNHLYFYWYRQILGQKVEFLVSFYNNEISEKSEIFDDQFSVERPDGSNFTLKIRSTKLEDSAMYFCASSEGGLNTDTQYFGPGTRLTVL.

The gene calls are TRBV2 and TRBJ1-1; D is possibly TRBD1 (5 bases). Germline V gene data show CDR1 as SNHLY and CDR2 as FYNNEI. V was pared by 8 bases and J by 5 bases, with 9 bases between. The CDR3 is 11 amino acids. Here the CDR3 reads CASGGETEAFF. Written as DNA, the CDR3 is TGTGCCAGCGGGGGGGAGACTGAAGCTTTCTTT.

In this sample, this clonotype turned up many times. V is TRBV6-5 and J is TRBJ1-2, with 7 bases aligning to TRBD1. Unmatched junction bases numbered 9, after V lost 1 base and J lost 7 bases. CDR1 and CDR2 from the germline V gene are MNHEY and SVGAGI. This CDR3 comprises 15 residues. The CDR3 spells CASSYYGDSSVGYTF. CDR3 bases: TGTGCCAGCAGTTACTACGGGGACAGTTCGGTTGGCTACACCTTC.

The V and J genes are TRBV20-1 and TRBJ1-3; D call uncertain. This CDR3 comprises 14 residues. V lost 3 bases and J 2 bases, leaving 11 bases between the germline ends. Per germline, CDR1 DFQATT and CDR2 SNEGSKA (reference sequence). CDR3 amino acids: CSASRSVPGNTIYF. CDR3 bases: TGCAGTGCTAGCCGCTCCGTACCTGGAAACACCATATATTTT.

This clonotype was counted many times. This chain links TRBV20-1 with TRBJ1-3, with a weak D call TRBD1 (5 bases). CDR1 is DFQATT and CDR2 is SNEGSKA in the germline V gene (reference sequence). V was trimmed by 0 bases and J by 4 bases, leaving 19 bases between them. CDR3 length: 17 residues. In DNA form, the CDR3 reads TGCAGTGCTAGAGATTCCTCGGCGCAGGGCGCAGGAAACACCATATATTTT. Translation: CSARDSSAQGAGNTIYF.

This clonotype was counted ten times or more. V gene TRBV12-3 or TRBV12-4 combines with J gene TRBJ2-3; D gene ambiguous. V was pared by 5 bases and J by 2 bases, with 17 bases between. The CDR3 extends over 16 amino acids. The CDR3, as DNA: TGTGCCAGCAGTCCGTCGGACCGGACCTACACAGATACGCAGTATTTT. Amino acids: CASSPSDRTYTDTQYF.

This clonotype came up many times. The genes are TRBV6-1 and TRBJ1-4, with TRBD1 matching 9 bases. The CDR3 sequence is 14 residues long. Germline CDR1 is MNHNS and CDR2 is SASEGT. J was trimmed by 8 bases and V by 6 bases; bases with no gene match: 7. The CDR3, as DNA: TGTGCCAGCAGCCCGGGACAGGGAAGCGAAAAACTGTTTTTT. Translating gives CASSPGQGSEKLFF.

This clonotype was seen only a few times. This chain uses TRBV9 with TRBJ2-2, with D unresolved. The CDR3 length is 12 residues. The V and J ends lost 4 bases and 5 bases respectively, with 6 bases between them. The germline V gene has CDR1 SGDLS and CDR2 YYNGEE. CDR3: CASSSRTGELFF. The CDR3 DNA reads TGTGCCAGCAGCTCCCGGACCGGGGAGCTGTTTTTT.

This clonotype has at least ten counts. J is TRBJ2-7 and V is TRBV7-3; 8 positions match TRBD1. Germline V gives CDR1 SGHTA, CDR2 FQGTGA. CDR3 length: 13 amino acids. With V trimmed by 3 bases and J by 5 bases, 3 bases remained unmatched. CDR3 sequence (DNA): TGTGCCAGCAGCTTTGCAGGGGGCGACGAGCAGTACTTC. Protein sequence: CASSFAGGDEQYF.

Written as DNA, the CDR3 is TGTGCCTGGAATCTAGCGGCCTACGAGCAGTACTTC. This gives the protein CAWNLAAYEQYF. The chain combines TRBV30 with TRBJ2-7, with 7 bases matching TRBD2. The V gene's germline CDR1 is GTSNPN and CDR2 SVGIG (reference sequence). J gave up 2 bases and V 4 bases, and 2 bases lay outside the gene matches. The length of the CDR3 is 12 residues.

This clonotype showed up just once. In nucleotides, the CDR3 is TGTGCCAGCAGCTTAGATGGTTGGCAAGAGACCCAGTACTTC. Its protein product is CASSLDGWQETQYF. The chain has TRBV11-2 and TRBJ2-5; the D is unclear. This CDR3 has 14 amino acids. The V and J ends lost 0 bases and 2 bases respectively, with 7 bases between them. Germline values: CDR1 SGHAT, CDR2 FQNNGV.